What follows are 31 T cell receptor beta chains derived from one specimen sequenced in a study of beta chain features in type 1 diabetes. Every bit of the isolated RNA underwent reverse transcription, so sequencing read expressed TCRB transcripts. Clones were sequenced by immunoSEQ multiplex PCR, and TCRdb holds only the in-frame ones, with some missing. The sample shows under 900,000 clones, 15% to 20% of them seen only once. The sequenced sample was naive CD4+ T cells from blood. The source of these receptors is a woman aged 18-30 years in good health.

The CDR3 sequence is CASSSVRDESTVAFF. The CDR3 nucleotides read TGTGCCAGCAGCTCCGTCCGGGACGAAAGTACAGTTGCTTTCTTT. This sequence joins TRBV5-4 and TRBJ1-1; weak D call: TRBD1 (5 bases). Trimming removed 3 bases from V and 11 bases from J, with 23 bases in between. Per germline, CDR1 SGHNT and CDR2 YYREEE (reference sequence). The CDR3 spans 15 residues.

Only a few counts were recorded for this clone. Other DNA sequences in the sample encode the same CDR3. DNA for the CDR3: TGTGCCAGCAGCTTAGGGACTAGCGGGATTAATGAGCAGTTCTTC. Encoded protein: CASSLGTSGINEQFF. The gene calls are TRBV7-9 and TRBJ2-1; TRBD2 matches 12 bases. The CDR3 loop spans 15 amino acids. Germline CDR1 and CDR2: SEHNR and FQNEAQ (reference sequence). V trimming: 1 base; J trimming: 7 bases; junction bases outside the gene matches: 2.

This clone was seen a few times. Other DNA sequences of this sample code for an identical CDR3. CDR3 nucleotides: TGTGCCAGCAGCTTTGGCGCTAGCGGCACAGATACGCAGTATTTT. Translation gives CASSFGASGTDTQYF. The V and J genes are TRBV7-9 and TRBJ2-3; D may be TRBD2 (6 bases). The CDR3 is 15 residues long. The ends were cut back, 3 bases at V and 1 base at J, with 11 bases in the middle. CDR1 is SEHNR and CDR2 is FQNEAQ in the germline V gene (reference sequence).

CDR3 sequence reads: CSVVSGNQETQYF. The DNA of the CDR3 is TGCAGCGTTGTGAGCGGGAACCAAGAGACCCAGTACTTC. V and J are TRBV29-1 and TRBJ2-5; 7 bases fit TRBD2. Looked up from germline, CDR1 is SQVTM and CDR2 is ANQGSEA. The CDR3 has 13 residues. The V segment lost 4 bases and the J segment 0 bases; nucleotides outside the gene matches: 2.

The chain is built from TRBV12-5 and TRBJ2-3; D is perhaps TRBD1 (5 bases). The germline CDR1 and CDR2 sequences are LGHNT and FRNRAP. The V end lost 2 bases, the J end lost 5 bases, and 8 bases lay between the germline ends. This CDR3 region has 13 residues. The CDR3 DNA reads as TGTGCTAGTGGTTTGTACCAGGGAGATACGCAGTATTTT. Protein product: CASGLYQGDTQYF.

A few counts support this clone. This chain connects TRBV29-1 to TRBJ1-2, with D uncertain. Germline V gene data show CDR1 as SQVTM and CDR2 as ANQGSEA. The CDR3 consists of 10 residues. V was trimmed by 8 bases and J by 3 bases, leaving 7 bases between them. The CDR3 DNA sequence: TGCAGCACGGATTACTATGGCTACACCTTC. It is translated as CSTDYYGYTF.

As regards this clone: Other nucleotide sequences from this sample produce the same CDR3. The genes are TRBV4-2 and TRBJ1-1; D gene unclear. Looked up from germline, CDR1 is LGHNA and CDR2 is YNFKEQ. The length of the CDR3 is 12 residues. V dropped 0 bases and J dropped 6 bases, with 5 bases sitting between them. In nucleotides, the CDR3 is TGTGCCAGCAGCCAAGAGCGATCTGAAGCTTTCTTT. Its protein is CASSQERSEAFF.

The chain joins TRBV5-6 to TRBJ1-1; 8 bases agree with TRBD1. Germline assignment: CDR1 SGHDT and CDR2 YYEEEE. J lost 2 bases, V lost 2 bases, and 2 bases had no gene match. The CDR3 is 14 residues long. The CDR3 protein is CASSFSGGNTEAFF. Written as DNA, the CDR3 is TGTGCCAGCAGCTTCTCAGGGGGCAACACTGAAGCTTTCTTT.

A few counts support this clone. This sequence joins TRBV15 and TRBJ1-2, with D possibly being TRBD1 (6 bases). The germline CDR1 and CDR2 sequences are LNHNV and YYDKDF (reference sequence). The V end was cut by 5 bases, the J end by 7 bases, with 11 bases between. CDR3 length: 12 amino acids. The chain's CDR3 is CATSRRQAGYTF. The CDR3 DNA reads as TGTGCCACCAGCCGTAGACAGGCTGGCTACACCTTC.

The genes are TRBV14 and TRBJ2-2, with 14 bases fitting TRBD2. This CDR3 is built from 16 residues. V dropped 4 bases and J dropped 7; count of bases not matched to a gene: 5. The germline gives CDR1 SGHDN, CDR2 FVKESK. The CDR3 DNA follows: TGTGCCAGCAGCCCGGGACTAGCGGGAGTTGGCGGGGAGCTGTTTTTT. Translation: CASSPGLAGVGGELFF.

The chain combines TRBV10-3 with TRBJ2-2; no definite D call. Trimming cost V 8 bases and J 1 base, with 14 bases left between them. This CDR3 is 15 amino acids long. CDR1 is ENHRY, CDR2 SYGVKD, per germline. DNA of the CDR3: TGTGCCATCTCGACACAAACCAGGAACACCGGGGAGCTGTTTTTT. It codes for CAISTQTRNTGELFF.

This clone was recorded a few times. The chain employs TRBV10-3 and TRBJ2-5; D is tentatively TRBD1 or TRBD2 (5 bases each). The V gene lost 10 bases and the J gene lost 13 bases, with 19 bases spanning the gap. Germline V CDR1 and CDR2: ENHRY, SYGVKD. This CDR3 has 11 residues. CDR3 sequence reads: CATTSSGTPYF. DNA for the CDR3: TGTGCCACCACATCCTCCGGGACGCCGTACTTC.

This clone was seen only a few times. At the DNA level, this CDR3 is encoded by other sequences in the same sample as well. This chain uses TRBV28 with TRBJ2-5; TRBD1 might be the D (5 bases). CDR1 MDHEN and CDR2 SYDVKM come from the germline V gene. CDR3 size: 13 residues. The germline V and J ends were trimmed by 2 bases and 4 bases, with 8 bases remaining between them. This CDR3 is CASSLQGPETQYF. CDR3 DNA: TGTGCCAGCAGTTTACAGGGTCCAGAGACCCAGTACTTC.

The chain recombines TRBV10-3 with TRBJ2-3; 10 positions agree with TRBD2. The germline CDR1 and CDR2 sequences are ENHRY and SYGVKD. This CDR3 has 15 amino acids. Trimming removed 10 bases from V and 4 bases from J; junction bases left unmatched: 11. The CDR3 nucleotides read TGTGCCACCCAGGGCCTAGCGGGAGATGCAGATACGCAGTATTTT. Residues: CATQGLAGDADTQYF.

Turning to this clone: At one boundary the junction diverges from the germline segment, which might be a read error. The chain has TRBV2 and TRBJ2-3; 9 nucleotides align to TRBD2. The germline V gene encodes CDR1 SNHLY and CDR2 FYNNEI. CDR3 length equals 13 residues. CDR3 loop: CASRGTSRDTQYF. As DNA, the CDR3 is TGTGCCAGCAGAGGGACTAGCAGAGATACGCAGTATTTT.

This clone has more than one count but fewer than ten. The DNA for the CDR3 is TGTGCCAGCAGCACGACAGGGAGCTATGGCTACACCTTC. Its protein product is CASSTTGSYGYTF. The chain combines TRBV7-2 with TRBJ1-2; 7 bases match TRBD1. Germline CDR1 is SGHTA and CDR2 is FQGNSA. Germline trimming cut 5 bases from V and 4 bases from J; bases unmatched to any gene: 4. There are 13 residues in the CDR3.

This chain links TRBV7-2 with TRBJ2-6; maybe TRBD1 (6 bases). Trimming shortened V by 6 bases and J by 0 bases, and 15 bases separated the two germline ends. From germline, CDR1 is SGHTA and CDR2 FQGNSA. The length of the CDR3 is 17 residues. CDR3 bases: TGTGCCAGCAGTCCCACAGGGACCATCTCTGGGGCCAACGTCCTGACTTTC. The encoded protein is CASSPTGTISGANVLTF.

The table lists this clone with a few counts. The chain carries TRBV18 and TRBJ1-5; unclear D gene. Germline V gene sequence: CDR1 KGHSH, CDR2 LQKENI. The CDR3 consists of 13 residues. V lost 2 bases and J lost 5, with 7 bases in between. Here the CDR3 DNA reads TGTGCCAGCTCACCAAACACAGATCAGCCCCAGCATTTT. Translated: CASSPNTDQPQHF.

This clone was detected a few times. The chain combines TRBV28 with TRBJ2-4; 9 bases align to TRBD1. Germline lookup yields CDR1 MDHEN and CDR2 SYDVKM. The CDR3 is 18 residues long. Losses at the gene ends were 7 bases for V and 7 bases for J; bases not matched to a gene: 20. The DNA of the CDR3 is TGTGCCAGCACCTTGGGTCGACCAAACAGGGGGCTAGTGAACATTCAGTACTTC. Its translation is CASTLGRPNRGLVNIQYF.

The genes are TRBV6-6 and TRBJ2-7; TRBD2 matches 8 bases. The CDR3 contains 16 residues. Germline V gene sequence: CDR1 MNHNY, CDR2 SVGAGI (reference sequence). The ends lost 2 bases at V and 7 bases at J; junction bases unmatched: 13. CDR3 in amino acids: CASSYVLADHGGEQYF. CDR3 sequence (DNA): TGTGCCAGCAGTTACGTACTAGCGGACCACGGGGGGGAGCAGTACTTC.

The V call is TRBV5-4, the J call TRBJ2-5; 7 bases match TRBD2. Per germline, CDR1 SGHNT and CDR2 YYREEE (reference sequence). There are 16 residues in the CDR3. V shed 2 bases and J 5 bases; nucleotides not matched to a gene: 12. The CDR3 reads CASSLGSGIMRETQYF. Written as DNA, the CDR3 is TGTGCCAGCAGCTTAGGCAGCGGGATTATGCGGGAGACCCAGTACTTC.

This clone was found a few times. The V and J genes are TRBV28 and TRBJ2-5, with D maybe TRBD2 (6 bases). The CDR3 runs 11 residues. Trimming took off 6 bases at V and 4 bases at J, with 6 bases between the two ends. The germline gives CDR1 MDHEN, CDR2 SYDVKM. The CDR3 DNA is TGTGCCAGCAGGCGGGGAGAGACCCAGTACTTC. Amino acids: CASRRGETQYF.

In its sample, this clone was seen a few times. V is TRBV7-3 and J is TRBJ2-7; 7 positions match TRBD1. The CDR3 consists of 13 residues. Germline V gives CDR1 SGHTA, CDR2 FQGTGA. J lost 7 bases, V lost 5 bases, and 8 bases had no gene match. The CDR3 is CASSPNGQEEQYF. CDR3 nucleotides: TGTGCCAGCAGCCCAAACGGACAGGAAGAGCAGTACTTC.

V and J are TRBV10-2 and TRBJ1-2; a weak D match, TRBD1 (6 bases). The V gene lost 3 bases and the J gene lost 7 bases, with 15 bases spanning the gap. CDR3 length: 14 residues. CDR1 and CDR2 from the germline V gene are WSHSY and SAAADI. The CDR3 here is CASSDQGRHSGYTF. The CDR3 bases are TGCGCCAGCAGTGATCAGGGGCGGCATTCTGGCTACACCTTC.

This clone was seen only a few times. CDR3 residues: CASSLTADHQETQYF. In DNA form, the CDR3 reads TGTGCCAGCAGCTTGACGGCAGACCACCAAGAGACCCAGTACTTC. The genes are TRBV5-6 and TRBJ2-5; D unclear. This CDR3 region has 15 residues. V shed 1 base and J shed 0 bases, with 10 bases lying between them. Germline loops: CDR1 SGHDT, CDR2 YYEEEE.

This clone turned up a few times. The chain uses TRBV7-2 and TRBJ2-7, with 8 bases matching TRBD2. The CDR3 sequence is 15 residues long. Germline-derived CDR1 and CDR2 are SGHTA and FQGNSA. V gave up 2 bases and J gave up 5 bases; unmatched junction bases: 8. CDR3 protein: CASSLQSGSPNEQYF. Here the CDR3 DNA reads TGTGCCAGCAGCTTACAGAGCGGGAGTCCCAACGAGCAGTACTTC.

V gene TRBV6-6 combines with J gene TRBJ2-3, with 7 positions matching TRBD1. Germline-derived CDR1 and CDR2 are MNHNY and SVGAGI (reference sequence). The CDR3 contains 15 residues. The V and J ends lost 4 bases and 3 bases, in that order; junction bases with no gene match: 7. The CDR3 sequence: CASSSPKTGTDTQYF. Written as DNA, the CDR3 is TGTGCCAGCAGTTCCCCCAAGACAGGGACAGATACGCAGTATTTT.

The CDR3 reads CASSQPGQGSQEQYF. As DNA, the CDR3 is TGCGCCAGCAGCCAACCGGGACAGGGAAGTCAGGAGCAGTACTTC. This chain links TRBV4-3 with TRBJ2-7, with 9 bases lining up with TRBD1. The J segment lost 7 bases and the V segment lost 2 bases, leaving 9 bases of the junction unmatched. CDR1 LGHNA and CDR2 YSLEER come from the germline V gene. The CDR3 is 15 amino acids.

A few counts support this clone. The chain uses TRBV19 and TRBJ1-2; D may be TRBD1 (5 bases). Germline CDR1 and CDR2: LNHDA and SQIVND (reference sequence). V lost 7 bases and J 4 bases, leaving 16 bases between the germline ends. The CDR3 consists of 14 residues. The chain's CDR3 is CASNNSGTIYGYTF. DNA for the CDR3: TGTGCCAGTAACAACAGCGGGACGATCTATGGCTACACCTTC.

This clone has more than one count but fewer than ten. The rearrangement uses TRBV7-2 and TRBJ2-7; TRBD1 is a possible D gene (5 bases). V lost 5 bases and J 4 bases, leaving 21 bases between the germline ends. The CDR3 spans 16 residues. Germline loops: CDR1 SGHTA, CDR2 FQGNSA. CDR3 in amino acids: CASSRKTADTLYEQYF. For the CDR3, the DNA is TGTGCCAGCAGCCGAAAAACTGCGGACACGTTATACGAGCAGTACTTC. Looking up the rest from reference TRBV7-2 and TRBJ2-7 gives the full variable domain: GAGVSQSPSNKVTEKGKDVELRCDPISGHTALYWYRQSLGQGLEFLIYFQGNSAPDKSGLPSDRFSAERTGGSVSTLTIQRTQQEDSAVYLCASSRKTADTLYEQYFGPGTRLTVT.

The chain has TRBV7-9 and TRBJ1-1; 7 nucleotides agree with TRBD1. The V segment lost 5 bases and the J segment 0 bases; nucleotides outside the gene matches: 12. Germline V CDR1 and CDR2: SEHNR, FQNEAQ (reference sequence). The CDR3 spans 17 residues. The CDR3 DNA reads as TGTGCCAGCAGCCCTCACCCAGGGACAGATCTGAACACTGAAGCTTTCTTT. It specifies CASSPHPGTDLNTEAFF.